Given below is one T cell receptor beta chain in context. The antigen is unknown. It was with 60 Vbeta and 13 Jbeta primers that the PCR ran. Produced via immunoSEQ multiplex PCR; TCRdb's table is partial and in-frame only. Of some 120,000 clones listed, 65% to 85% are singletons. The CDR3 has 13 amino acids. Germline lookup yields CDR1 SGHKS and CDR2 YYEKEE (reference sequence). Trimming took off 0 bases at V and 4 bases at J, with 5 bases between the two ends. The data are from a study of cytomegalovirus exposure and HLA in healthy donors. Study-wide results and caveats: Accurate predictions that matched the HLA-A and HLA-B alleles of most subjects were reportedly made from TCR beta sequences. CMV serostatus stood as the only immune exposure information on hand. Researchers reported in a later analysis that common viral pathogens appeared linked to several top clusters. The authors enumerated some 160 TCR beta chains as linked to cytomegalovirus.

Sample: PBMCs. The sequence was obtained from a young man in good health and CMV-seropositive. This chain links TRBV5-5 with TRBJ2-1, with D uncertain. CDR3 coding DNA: TGTGCCAGCAGCTTGGCCGTTTACAATGAGCAGTTCTTC. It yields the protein CASSLAVYNEQFF.